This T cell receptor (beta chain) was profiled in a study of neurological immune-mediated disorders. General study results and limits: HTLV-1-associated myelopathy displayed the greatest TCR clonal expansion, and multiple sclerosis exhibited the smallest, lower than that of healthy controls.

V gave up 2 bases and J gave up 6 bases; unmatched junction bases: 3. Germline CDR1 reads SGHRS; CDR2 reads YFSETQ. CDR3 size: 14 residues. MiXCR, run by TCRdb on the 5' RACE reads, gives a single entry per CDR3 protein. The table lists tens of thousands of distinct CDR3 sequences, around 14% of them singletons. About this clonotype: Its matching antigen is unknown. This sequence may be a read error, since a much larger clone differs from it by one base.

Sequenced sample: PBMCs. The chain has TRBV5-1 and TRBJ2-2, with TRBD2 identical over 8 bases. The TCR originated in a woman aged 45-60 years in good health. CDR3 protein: CASSFIGGAGELFF. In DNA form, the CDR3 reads TGCGCCAGCAGCTTCATCGGGGGGGCCGGGGAGCTGTTTTTT. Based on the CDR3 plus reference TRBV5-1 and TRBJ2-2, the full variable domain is KAGVTQTPRYLIKTRGQQVTLSCSPISGHRSVSWYQQTPGQGLQFLFEYFSETQRNKGNFPGRFSGRQFSNSRSEMNVSTLELGDSALYLCASSFIGGAGELFFGEGSRLTVL.